Included here is one T cell receptor beta chain sequence, with context. What it recognizes is unknown. The naive CD8 population came from CD45RO-negative cells selected for CCR7, without terminally differentiated effector memory CD45RA+ cells. Only Caucasian adults living in Nashville, Tennessee served as donors. Germline CDR1 reads SEHNR; CDR2 reads FQNEAQ (reference sequence). The CDR3 has 14 amino acids. The V and J ends lost 3 bases and 5 bases respectively, with 11 bases between them. This record comes from a study of shared clonotypes between healthy human individuals. Findings and caveats of the study: Tissues were not sampled, only blood, and their repertoires likely differ.

When replicate PCRs were run on sorted subsets, they used about 220 ng DNA, about 30,000 T cell genomes. Clones were sequenced by immunoSEQ multiplex PCR, and TCRdb holds only the in-frame ones, with some missing. The profile shows 800,000 to 950,000 clones, about 97% of them singletons. Material for sequencing was naive CD8+ T cells sorted from blood. The TCR originated in a young man in good health. The V call is TRBV7-9, the J call TRBJ1-5, with D possibly matching TRBD1 (5 bases). Here the CDR3 DNA reads TGTGCCAGCAGCTTCGCACAGGCCCATCAGCCCCAGCATTTT. Amino acid sequence: CASSFAQAHQPQHF.